This T cell receptor (beta chain) was sequenced in a study of cytomegalovirus exposure and HLA in healthy donors. Across the study: The same platform was used for the 100 to 150 validation repertoires and the roughly 680 first-cohort repertoires, a later analysis reported.

Study-wide points: Reports described diagnosis of cytomegalovirus status by the classifier as highly specific and sensitive. Many donors shared some public TCRs, even though most TCR sequences were rare.

For this clone: Its antigen is as yet unknown.

The V and J ends lost 0 bases and 8 bases, in that order; junction bases with no gene match: 13. There are 17 residues in the CDR3. The germline gives CDR1 SGHRS, CDR2 YFSETQ. The data were produced by immunoSEQ multiplex PCR, yet TCRdb's version contains in-frame clones alone and is incomplete. The sample lists approximately 300,000 clones, roughly 90% occurring once. Sequencing was carried out using PBMCs. The V call is TRBV5-1, the J call TRBJ1-1; 10 bases are shared with TRBD1. This TCR derives from a woman aged 18-29 years in good health and CMV-seronegative. The CDR3 protein is CASSLAALPGQGREAFF. The CDR3 DNA is TGCGCCAGCAGCTTGGCTGCCTTACCGGGACAGGGGCGGGAAGCTTTCTTT.